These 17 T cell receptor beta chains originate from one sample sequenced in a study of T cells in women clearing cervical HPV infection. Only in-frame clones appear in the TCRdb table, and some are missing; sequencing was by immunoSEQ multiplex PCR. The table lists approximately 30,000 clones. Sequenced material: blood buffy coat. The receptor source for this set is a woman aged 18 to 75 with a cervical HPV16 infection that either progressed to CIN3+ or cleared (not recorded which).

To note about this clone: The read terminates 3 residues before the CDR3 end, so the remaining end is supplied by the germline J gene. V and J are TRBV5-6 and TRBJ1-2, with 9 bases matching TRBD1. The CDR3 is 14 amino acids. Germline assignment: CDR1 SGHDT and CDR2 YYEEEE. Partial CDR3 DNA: TGTGCCAGCAGCTCCGACAGGGGGTTAGGGGGC. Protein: CASSSDRGLGG. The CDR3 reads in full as CASSSDRGLGGYTF. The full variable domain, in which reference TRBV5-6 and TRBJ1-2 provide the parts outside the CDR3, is DAGVTQSPTHLIKTRGQQVTLRCSPKSGHDTVSWYQQALGQGPQFIFQYYEEEERQRGNFPDRFSGHQFPNYSSELNVNALLLGDSALYLCASSSDRGLGGYTFGSGTRLTVV.

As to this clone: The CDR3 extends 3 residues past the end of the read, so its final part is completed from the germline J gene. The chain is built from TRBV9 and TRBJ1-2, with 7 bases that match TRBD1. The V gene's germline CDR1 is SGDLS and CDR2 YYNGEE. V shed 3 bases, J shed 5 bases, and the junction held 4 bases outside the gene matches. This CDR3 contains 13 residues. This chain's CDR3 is CASSAQGWYGYTF. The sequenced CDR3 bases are TGTGCCAGCAGCGCACAGGGGTGGTATGGC.

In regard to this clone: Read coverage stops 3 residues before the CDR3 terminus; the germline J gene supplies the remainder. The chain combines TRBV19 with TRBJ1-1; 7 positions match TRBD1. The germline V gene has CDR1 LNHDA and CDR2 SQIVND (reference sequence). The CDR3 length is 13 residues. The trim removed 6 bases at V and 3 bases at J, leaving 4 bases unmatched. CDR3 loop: CASRDQGDTEAFF. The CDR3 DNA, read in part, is TGTGCCAGTAGAGACCAGGGGGACACTGAA.

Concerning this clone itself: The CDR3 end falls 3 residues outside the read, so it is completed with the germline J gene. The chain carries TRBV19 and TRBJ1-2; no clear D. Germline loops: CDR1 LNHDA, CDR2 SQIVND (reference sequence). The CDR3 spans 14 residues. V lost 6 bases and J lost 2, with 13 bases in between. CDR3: CASSITRGNYGYTF. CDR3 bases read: TGTGCCAGTAGCATTACACGGGGAAACTATGGC.

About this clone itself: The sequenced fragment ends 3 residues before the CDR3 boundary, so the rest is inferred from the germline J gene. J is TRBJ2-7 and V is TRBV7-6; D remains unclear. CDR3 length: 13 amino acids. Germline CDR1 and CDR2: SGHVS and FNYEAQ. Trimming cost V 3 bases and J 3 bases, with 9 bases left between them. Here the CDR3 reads CASSFSASYEQYF. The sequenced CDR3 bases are TGTGCCAGCAGCTTCTCCGCCAGCTACGAG.

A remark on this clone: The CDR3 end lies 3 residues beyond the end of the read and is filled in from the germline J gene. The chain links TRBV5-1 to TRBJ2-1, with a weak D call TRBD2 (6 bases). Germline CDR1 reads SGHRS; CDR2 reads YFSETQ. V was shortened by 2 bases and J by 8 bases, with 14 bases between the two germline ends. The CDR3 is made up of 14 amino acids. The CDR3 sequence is CASSFPGGSDEQFF. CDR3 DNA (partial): TGCGCCAGCAGCTTCCCCGGGGGATCCGATGAG.

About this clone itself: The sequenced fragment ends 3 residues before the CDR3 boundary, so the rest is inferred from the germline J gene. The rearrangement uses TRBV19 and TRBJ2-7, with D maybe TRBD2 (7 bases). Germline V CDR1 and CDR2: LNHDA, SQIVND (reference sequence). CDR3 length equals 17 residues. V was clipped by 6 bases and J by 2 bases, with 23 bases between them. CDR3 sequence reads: CASREREAGAVTYEQYF. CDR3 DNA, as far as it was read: TGTGCCAGTAGGGAGAGGGAGGCGGGGGCCGTCACCTACGAG.

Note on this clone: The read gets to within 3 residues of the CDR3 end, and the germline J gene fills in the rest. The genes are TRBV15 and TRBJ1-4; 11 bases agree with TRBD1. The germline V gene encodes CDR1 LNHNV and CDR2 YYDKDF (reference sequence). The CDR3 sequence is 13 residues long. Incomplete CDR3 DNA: TGTGCCACCAGTAGGGACAGGGGGGCACCA. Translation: CATSRDRGAP. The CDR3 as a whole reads CATSRDRGAPLFF.

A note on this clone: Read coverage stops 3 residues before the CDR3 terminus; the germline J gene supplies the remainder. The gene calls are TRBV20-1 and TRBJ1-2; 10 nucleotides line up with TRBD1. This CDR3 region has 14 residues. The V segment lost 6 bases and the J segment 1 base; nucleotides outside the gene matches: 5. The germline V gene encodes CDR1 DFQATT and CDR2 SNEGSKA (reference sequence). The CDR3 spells CSAPGTGDNYGYTF. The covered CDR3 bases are TGCAGTGCCCCCGGGACAGGGGATAACTATGGC.

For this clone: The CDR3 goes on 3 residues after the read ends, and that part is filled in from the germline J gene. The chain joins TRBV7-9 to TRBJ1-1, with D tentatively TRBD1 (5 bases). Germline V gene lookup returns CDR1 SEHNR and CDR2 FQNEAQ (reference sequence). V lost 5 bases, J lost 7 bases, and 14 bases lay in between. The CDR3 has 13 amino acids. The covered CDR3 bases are TGTGCCAGCAGCCCGGGGGGGGGTTATGAA. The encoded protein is CASSPGGGYE. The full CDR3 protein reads CASSPGGGYEAFF.

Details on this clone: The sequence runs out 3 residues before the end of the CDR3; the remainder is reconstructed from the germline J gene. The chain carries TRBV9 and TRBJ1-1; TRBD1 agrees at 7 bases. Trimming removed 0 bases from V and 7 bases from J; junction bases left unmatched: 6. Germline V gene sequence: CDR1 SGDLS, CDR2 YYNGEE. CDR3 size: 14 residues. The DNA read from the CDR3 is TGTGCCAGCAGCGTAGGGAATACAGGGGTTGAA. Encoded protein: CASSVGNTGVE. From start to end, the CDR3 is CASSVGNTGVEAFF.

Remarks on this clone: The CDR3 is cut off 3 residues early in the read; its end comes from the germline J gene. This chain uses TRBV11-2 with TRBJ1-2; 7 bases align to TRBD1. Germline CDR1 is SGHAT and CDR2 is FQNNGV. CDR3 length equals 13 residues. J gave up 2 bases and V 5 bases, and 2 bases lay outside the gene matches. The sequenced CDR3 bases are TGTGCCAGCAGCCGGGACAGCAACTATGGC. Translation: CASSRDSNYG. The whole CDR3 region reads CASSRDSNYGYTF.

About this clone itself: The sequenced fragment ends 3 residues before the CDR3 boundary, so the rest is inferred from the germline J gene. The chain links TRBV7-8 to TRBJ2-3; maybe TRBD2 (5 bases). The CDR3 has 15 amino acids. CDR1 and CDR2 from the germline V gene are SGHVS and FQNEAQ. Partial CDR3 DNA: TGTGCCAGCAGCTTAGATGGATCTAGCAATCAGCCG. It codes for CASSLDGSSNQP. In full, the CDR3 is CASSLDGSSNQPQYF.

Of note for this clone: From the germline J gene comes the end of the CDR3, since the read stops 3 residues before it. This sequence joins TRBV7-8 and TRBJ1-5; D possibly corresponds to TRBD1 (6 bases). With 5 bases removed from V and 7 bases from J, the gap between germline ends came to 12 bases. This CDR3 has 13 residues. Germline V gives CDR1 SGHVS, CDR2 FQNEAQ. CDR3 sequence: CASSPGGGQPQHF. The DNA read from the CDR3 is TGTGCCAGCAGCCCGGGCGGGGGCCAGCCC.

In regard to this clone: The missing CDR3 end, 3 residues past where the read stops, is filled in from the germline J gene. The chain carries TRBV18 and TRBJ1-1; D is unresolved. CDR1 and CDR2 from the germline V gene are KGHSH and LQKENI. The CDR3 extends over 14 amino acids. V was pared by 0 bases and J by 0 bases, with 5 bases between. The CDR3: CASSPPSLNTEAFF. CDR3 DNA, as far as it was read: TGTGCCAGCTCACCACCCTCGTTGAACACTGAA.

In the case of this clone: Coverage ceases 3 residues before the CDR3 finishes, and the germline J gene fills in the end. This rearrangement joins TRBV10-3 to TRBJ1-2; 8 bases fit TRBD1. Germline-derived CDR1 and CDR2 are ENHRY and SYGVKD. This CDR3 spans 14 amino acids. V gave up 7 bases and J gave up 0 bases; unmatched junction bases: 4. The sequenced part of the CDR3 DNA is TGTGCCATCACACACAGGGGGGCTAACTATGGC. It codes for CAITHRGANYG. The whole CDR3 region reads CAITHRGANYGYTF.

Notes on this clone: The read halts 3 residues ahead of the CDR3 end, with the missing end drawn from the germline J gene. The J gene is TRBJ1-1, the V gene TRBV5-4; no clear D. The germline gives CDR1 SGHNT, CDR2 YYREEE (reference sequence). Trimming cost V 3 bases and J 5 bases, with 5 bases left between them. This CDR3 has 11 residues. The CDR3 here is CASSSTTEAFF. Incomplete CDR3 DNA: TGTGCCAGCAGCTCTACTACTGAA. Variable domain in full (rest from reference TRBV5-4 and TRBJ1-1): ETGVTQSPTHLIKTRGQQVTLRCSSQSGHNTVSWYQQALGQGPQFIFQYYREEENGRGNFPPRFSGLQFPNYSSELNVNALELDDSALYLCASSSTTEAFFGQGTRLTVV.